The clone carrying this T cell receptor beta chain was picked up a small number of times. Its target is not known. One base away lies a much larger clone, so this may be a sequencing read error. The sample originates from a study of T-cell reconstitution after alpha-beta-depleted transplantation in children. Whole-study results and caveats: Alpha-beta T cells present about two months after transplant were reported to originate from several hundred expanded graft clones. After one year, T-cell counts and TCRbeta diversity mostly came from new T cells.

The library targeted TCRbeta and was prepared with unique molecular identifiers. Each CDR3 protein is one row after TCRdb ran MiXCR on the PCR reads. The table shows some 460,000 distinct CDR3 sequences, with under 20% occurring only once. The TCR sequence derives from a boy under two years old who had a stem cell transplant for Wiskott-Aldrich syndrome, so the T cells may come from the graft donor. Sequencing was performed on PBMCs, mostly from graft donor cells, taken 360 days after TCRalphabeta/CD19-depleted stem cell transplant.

This chain's CDR3 is CASSTGLAGYNEQFF. The CDR3 DNA reads as TGTGCCAGCAGCACGGGACTAGCGGGCTACAATGAGCAGTTCTTC. V and J are TRBV12-3 or TRBV12-4 and TRBJ2-1; TRBD2 matches 12 bases. The V segment lost 6 bases and the J segment 3 bases; nucleotides outside the gene matches: 3. This CDR3 has 15 residues.